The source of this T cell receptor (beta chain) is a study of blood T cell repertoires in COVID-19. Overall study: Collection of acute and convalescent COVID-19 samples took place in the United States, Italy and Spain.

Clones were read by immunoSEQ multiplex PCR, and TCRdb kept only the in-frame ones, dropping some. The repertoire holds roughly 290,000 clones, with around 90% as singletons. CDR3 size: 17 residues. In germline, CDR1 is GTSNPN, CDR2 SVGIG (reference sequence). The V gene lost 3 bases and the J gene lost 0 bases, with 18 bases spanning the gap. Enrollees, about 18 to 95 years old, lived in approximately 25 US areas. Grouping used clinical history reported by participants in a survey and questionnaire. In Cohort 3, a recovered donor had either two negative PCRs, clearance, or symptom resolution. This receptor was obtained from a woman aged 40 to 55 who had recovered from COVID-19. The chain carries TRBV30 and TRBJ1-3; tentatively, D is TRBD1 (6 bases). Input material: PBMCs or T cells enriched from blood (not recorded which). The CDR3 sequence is CAWSETQGLFSGNTIYF. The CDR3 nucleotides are TGTGCCTGGAGCGAAACACAGGGATTATTCTCTGGAAACACCATATATTTT.